These 20 T cell receptor beta chains were sequenced from one sample in a study of OX40 agonist ivuxolimab in advanced cancers. Clones were read by immunoSEQ multiplex PCR, and TCRdb kept only the in-frame ones, dropping some. The profile shows 50,000 to 65,000 clones, 70% to 90% of them singletons. The sequenced sample was CD4+ or CD8+ T cells sorted from blood, obtained in a trial of the OX40 agonist ivuxolimab. The receptors derive from an adult with an advanced solid tumor such as melanoma, head and neck, liver or kidney cancer.

The chain recombines TRBV7-9 with TRBJ2-5; 12 bases align to TRBD2. Germline CDR1 SEHNR, CDR2 FQNEAQ (reference sequence). The CDR3 length is 15 residues. The trim removed 5 bases at V and 3 bases at J, leaving 4 bases unmatched. The CDR3 spells CASSHGLAGKETQYF. The DNA of the CDR3 is TGTGCCAGCAGCCATGGACTAGCGGGAAAAGAGACCCAGTACTTC.

V gene TRBV20-1 combines with J gene TRBJ2-5; D remains ambiguous. CDR1 and CDR2 from the germline V gene are DFQATT and SNEGSKA (reference sequence). This CDR3 has 10 amino acids. Trimming removed 1 base from V and 5 bases from J, with 2 bases in between. The CDR3 loop is CSARGETQYF. DNA of the CDR3: TGCAGTGCTAGAGGCGAGACCCAGTACTTC.

CDR3 residues: CASRVGINTEAFF. The CDR3 region has the DNA TGCGCCAGCAGGGTGGGCATTAACACTGAAGCTTTCTTT. The V call is TRBV5-1, the J call TRBJ1-1; D gene unclear. Germline assignment: CDR1 SGHRS and CDR2 YFSETQ. The CDR3 totals 13 residues. Trimming removed 5 bases at V and 2 bases at J, with 10 bases between.

The chain is built from TRBV6-6 and TRBJ2-3; D gene ambiguous. The germline CDR1 and CDR2 sequences are MNHNY and SVGAGI (reference sequence). V lost 5 bases and J lost 6, with 9 bases in between. The CDR3 runs to 12 residues. CDR3 loop: CASSPTMDTQYF. The CDR3 DNA reads as TGTGCCAGCAGTCCGACGATGGATACGCAGTATTTT.

This clone was observed a single time. V usage is TRBV9 and J usage is TRBJ2-5; TRBD1 matches at 11 bases. With 4 bases clipped from V and 4 bases from J, the junction kept 9 bases outside the gene matches. CDR1 is SGDLS, CDR2 YYNGEE, per germline. CDR3 length equals 16 residues. The CDR3 region is CASSLGQGAARETQYF. In DNA, the CDR3 is TGTGCCAGCAGCTTAGGACAGGGGGCAGCTCGAGAGACCCAGTACTTC.

This rearrangement joins TRBV27 to TRBJ1-4; 11 bases match TRBD1. The CDR3 length is 14 residues. The ends lost 6 bases at V and 8 bases at J; junction bases unmatched: 5. Germline V gene sequence: CDR1 MNHEY, CDR2 SMNVEV (reference sequence). The CDR3 region is CASSRDRGREKLFF. DNA for the CDR3: TGTGCCAGCAGCAGGGACAGGGGGAGGGAAAAACTGTTTTTT. Together with reference TRBV27 and TRBJ1-4, the CDR3 gives the full variable domain: EAQVTQNPRYLITVTGKKLTVTCSQNMNHEYMSWYRQDPGLGLRQIYYSMNVEVTDKGDVPEGYKVSRKEKRNFPLILESPSPNQTSLYFCASSRDRGREKLFFGSGTQLSVL.

This chain links TRBV11-3 with TRBJ2-3; maybe TRBD2 (6 bases). This CDR3 has 17 amino acids. CDR1 is SGHNT and CDR2 is YENEEA in the germline V gene. Trimming stripped 4 bases from V and 6 bases from J, with 23 bases between. The CDR3 region has the DNA TGTGCCAGCAGCTCTCGAACAGCGGGCTCCACGGAGGATACGCAGTATTTT. Its protein product is CASSSRTAGSTEDTQYF. The variable domain in full, with the rest retrieved from reference TRBV11-3 and TRBJ2-3, is EAGVVQSPRYKIIEKKQPVAFWCNPISGHNTLYWYLQNLGQGPELLIRYENEEAVDDSQLPKDRFSAERLKGVDSTLKIQPAELGDSAVYLCASSSRTAGSTEDTQYFGPGTRLTVL.

The chain uses TRBV9 and TRBJ1-2; D uncertain. Germline V gene sequence: CDR1 SGDLS, CDR2 YYNGEE. Trimming stripped 0 bases from V and 4 bases from J, with 13 bases between. The CDR3 loop spans 15 amino acids. CDR3 protein: CASSVDGKPSYGYTF. As DNA, the CDR3 is TGTGCCAGCAGCGTAGACGGAAAGCCGAGCTATGGCTACACCTTC. Full variable domain (rest looked up from reference TRBV9 and TRBJ1-2): DSGVTQTPKHLITATGQRVTLRCSPRSGDLSVYWYQQSLDQGLQFLIQYYNGEERAKGNILERFSAQQFPDLHSELNLSSLELGDSALYFCASSVDGKPSYGYTFGSGTRLTVV.

The J gene is TRBJ2-1, the V gene TRBV27; TRBD2 is a possible D gene (5 bases). V was clipped by 6 bases and J by 7 bases, with 7 bases between them. The CDR3 length is 11 residues. CDR1 is MNHEY, CDR2 SMNVEV, per germline (reference sequence). CDR3 nucleotide sequence: TGTGCCAGCAGATCGGGGAATGAGCAGTTCTTC. Its translation: CASRSGNEQFF.

The chain is built from TRBV19 and TRBJ2-1; possible D gene TRBD1, 7 bases. Germline CDR1 and CDR2: LNHDA and SQIVND (reference sequence). The CDR3 contains 15 residues. V was shortened by 4 bases and J by 5 bases, with 15 bases between the two germline ends. This CDR3 reads CASSRQGGLNNEQFF. The CDR3 nucleotides read TGTGCCAGTAGTAGACAGGGAGGCCTCAACAATGAGCAGTTCTTC.

CDR3 sequence (DNA): TGTGCCAGCAGAGCCGGGACAGGAGGCTTGCAGCCCCAGCATTTT. This gives the protein CASRAGTGGLQPQHF. V is TRBV6-5 and J is TRBJ1-5; 8 nucleotides agree with TRBD1. Germline V gives CDR1 MNHEY, CDR2 SVGAGI. Trimming removed 6 bases from V and 7 bases from J; junction bases left unmatched: 11. The CDR3 extends over 15 amino acids.

The CDR3 coding sequence is TGTGCCAGTAGTTTGGAGGGTAGCAATCAGCCCCAGCATTTT. Translating it yields CASSLEGSNQPQHF. The V call is TRBV19, the J call TRBJ1-5; D unclear. The CDR3 covers 14 residues. Germline V CDR1 and CDR2: LNHDA, SQIVND (reference sequence). V lost 5 bases, J lost 0 bases, and 8 bases lay in between. Looking up the rest from reference TRBV19 and TRBJ1-5 gives the full variable domain: DGGITQSPKYLFRKEGQNVTLSCEQNLNHDAMYWYRQDPGQGLRLIYYSQIVNDFQKGDIAEGYSVSREKKESFPLTVTSAQKNPTAFYLCASSLEGSNQPQHFGDGTRLSIL.

The chain carries TRBV14 and TRBJ1-3; D is unresolved. The CDR3 has 12 amino acids. V was pared by 2 bases and J by 4 bases, with 3 bases between. The germline CDR1 and CDR2 sequences are SGHDN and FVKESK. CDR3 loop: CASSQSGNTIYF. DNA of the CDR3: TGTGCCAGCAGCCAATCCGGAAACACCATATATTTT.

The V call is TRBV7-2, the J call TRBJ1-5, with 10 bases identical to TRBD1. The CDR3 runs to 16 residues. V was pared by 3 bases and J by 2 bases, with 4 bases of the junction left unmatched. Germline CDR1 reads SGHTA; CDR2 reads FQGNSA. CDR3 coding DNA: TGTGCCAGCAGCTTGGGACAGGGGACGGGCAATCAGCCCCAGCATTTT. Encoded protein: CASSLGQGTGNQPQHF.

This rearrangement joins TRBV5-1 to TRBJ1-1, with D possibly matching TRBD1 (6 bases). The V end was cut by 3 bases, the J end by 4 bases, with 16 bases between. CDR1 is SGHRS, CDR2 YFSETQ, per germline. This CDR3 region has 15 residues. CDR3 nucleotides: TGCGCCAGCAGCTCGGCAGGACAGCCTAGCACTGAAGCTTTCTTT. Its translation: CASSSAGQPSTEAFF.

This clone was seen a few times. The CDR3, as DNA: TGTGCCAGCAGCGCCGGGACTAGCGGGTGTATGGGCCTGGGGGAGCAGTACTTC. It translates to CASSAGTSGCMGLGEQYF. V usage is TRBV21-1 and J usage is TRBJ2-7; the table's D call, TRBD2, was not checked against the DNA. TRBV21-1 is a pseudogene. This CDR3 has 18 residues.

V is TRBV4-1 and J is TRBJ2-5; 7 bases are shared with TRBD2. J lost 2 bases, V lost 2 bases, and 11 bases had no gene match. The CDR3 spans 17 residues. CDR1 MGHRA and CDR2 YSYEKL come from the germline V gene. CDR3 DNA sequence: TGCGCCAGCAGCCAAAAGGTGAGGGGAGGGTTTCAAGAGACCCAGTACTTC. This codes for CASSQKVRGGFQETQYF.

The sample holds a few counts of this clone. The chain recombines TRBV6-5 with TRBJ1-5; no firm D call. CDR1 and CDR2 from the germline V gene are MNHEY and SVGAGI. Trimming removed 0 bases from V and 5 bases from J, with 5 bases in between. The CDR3 is 13 residues long. DNA for the CDR3: TGTGCCAGCAGTTACTCGGTAGATCAGCCCCAGCATTTT. Translating gives CASSYSVDQPQHF.

A few counts support this clone. The rearrangement joins TRBV5-1 to TRBJ1-1; D is undetermined. The germline CDR1 and CDR2 sequences are SGHRS and YFSETQ. Trimming pared 0 bases from V and 0 bases from J, leaving 15 bases between. The CDR3 runs 17 residues. In nucleotides, the CDR3 is TGCGCCAGCAGCTTGGATCTGAGCCGTAAAGTGAACACTGAAGCTTTCTTT. Translation: CASSLDLSRKVNTEAFF.

The chain uses TRBV28 and TRBJ1-1, with 8 positions matching TRBD1. The CDR3 length is 13 residues. The germline gives CDR1 MDHEN, CDR2 SYDVKM. V lost 5 bases to trimming and J lost 5 bases; unmatched junction nucleotides: 4. CDR3 nucleotide sequence: TGTGCCAGCAGTAGACAGGGGCGGACTGAAGCTTTCTTT. It is translated as CASSRQGRTEAFF.